This TCR beta chain was captured in a study of control samples from healthy donors and cancer patients. The repertoire was sequenced with immunoSEQ multiplex PCR; TCRdb's copy has only in-frame clones and lacks some. Of fewer than 20,000 clones in the sample, around four fifths are singletons; the top ten hold approximately 30%. The V segment lost 6 bases and the J segment 5 bases; nucleotides outside the gene matches: 11. The CDR3 runs 15 residues. The germline gives CDR1 LNHDA, CDR2 SQIVND (reference sequence). The TCR sequence derives from a woman aged 70-85 years with lung cancer. Sequenced input: PBMCs. V and J are TRBV19 and TRBJ2-5; 8 nucleotides match TRBD2. The CDR3 protein is CASSLLGGGDETQYF. As DNA, the CDR3 is TGTGCCAGTAGCCTCCTCGGGGGGGGAGACGAGACCCAGTACTTC.